This TCR beta chain appears in the sequencing data of a study of PD-L1 blockade in urothelial cancer. The wider study: Patients with male sex and bladder-origin urothelial cancer accounted for about 85% of the roughly 30 enrolled.

Added to each PCR by spiking were synthetic TCR analog templates. Assay used: immunoSEQ multiplex PCR; TCRdb lists only in-frame clones, some missing. The sample holds approximately 100,000 clones; around 82% are singletons and the top ten take about 2.2%. Per germline, CDR1 SEHNR and CDR2 FQNEAQ (reference sequence). V lost 1 base to trimming and J lost 5 bases, with 10 bases between them. CDR3 length: 14 amino acids. Sample: PBMCs, taken around atezolizumab (anti-PD-L1) treatment. This TCR derives from a man aged 50-60 years with urothelial cancer. The genes are TRBV7-9 and TRBJ2-3, with no clear D. The CDR3: CASSLGPWRDTQYF. The CDR3 nucleotides read TGTGCCAGCAGCTTAGGGCCGTGGAGAGATACGCAGTATTTT.